Below are 23 T cell receptor beta chains sequenced from a single sample in a study of Ad26.COV2.S vaccination and SARS-CoV-2 variants. The repertoire was sequenced with immunoSEQ multiplex PCR; TCRdb's copy has only in-frame clones and lacks some. The sample gives approximately 400,000 clones, about four fifths of which show up once; about 7.4% is in the top ten. As to treatment: some 20 received Ad26.COV2.S at low or high dose, single or two shots; about five received placebo; per-sample allocation not given. The samples date from day 63 after the first vaccine or placebo injection. The starting material was peripheral blood, obtained in a trial of Ad26.COV2.S vaccine versus placebo. All receptors come from a person between 18 and 59 years old who received the Ad26.COV2.S COVID-19 vaccine or a placebo.

The chain employs TRBV6-5 and TRBJ1-3, with TRBD1 matching 9 bases. The V gene's germline CDR1 is MNHEY and CDR2 SVGAGI. Germline trimming cut 0 bases from V and 7 bases from J; bases unmatched to any gene: 1. The CDR3 has 14 amino acids. CDR3 amino acids: CASSYSDRGNTIYF. DNA of the CDR3: TGTGCCAGCAGTTACTCGGACAGGGGTAACACCATATATTTT.

This clone was detected once. This sequence joins TRBV5-1 and TRBJ2-2, with D possibly matching TRBD2 (6 bases). Per germline, CDR1 SGHRS and CDR2 YFSETQ. The CDR3 covers 15 residues. V was cut by 5 bases and J by 3 bases, with 14 bases left in between. CDR3 loop: CASSRGDGDTGELFF. As DNA, the CDR3 is TGCGCCAGCAGTCGCGGGGACGGAGACACCGGGGAGCTGTTTTTT.

In this sample, this clone turned up a few times. V usage is TRBV5-1 and J usage is TRBJ1-3; no reliable D call. Trimming cost V 1 base and J 0 bases, with 17 bases left between them. The CDR3 runs to 18 residues. Germline V gene data show CDR1 as SGHRS and CDR2 as YFSETQ. This chain's CDR3 is CASSLSMVGASSGNTIYF. In DNA, the CDR3 is TGCGCCAGCAGCTTGAGTATGGTGGGAGCCTCCTCTGGAAACACCATATATTTT.

This clone was found once. The gene calls are TRBV7-2 and TRBJ2-1; TRBD2 agrees at 8 bases. J gave up 4 bases and V 7 bases, and 9 bases lay outside the gene matches. This CDR3 is built from 15 residues. In germline, CDR1 is SGHTA, CDR2 FQGNSA. The CDR3 region has the DNA TGTGCCAGCATTACTTTAGCGGGGACTTACAATGAGCAGTTCTTC. Protein sequence: CASITLAGTYNEQFF.

The chain carries TRBV6-5 and TRBJ2-1; 13 nucleotides align to TRBD2. V lost 6 bases and J lost 12; bases outside the gene matches: 8. Per the germline V gene, CDR1 is MNHEY and CDR2 is SVGAGI. The CDR3 has 14 amino acids. The CDR3: CASRAGLAGPRQFF. The DNA of the CDR3 is TGTGCCAGCAGAGCGGGACTAGCGGGACCCCGGCAGTTCTTC.

The chain links TRBV15 to TRBJ1-2; D remains ambiguous. CDR1 and CDR2 (germline): LNHNV, YYDKDF (reference sequence). The V gene lost 3 bases and the J gene lost 1 base, with 12 bases spanning the gap. The CDR3 length is 15 residues. DNA for the CDR3: TGTGCCACCAGCAGTCTGTCCGAGGGTAACTATGGCTACACCTTC. This sequence encodes CATSSLSEGNYGYTF.

The chain carries TRBV30 and TRBJ2-2; D ambiguous. Germline V gene sequence: CDR1 GTSNPN, CDR2 SVGIG (reference sequence). Trimming took 5 bases from V and 8 from J, leaving 18 bases between them. The CDR3 has 14 residues. The CDR3 loop reads CAWAELDFVGELFF. DNA of the CDR3: TGTGCCTGGGCTGAATTGGATTTTGTGGGGGAGCTGTTTTTT.

The rearrangement uses TRBV24-1 and TRBJ2-5; D is ambiguous. V gave up 9 bases and J gave up 5 bases, with 12 bases separating them. Looked up from germline, CDR1 is KGHDR and CDR2 is SFDVKD. The CDR3 runs 12 residues. The CDR3 loop reads CATPAKGETQYF. In nucleotides, the CDR3 is TGTGCCACCCCGGCCAAAGGGGAGACCCAGTACTTC.

This rearrangement joins TRBV9 to TRBJ2-3; perhaps TRBD2 as D (5 bases). The CDR3 has 14 amino acids. CDR1 and CDR2 (germline): SGDLS, YYNGEE. V was shortened by 6 bases and J by 3 bases, with 14 bases between the two germline ends. The chain's CDR3 is CASTSTGYTDTQYF. The CDR3 nucleotides read TGTGCCAGCACGTCAACGGGGTATACAGATACGCAGTATTTT.

This sequence joins TRBV7-3 and TRBJ2-1, with D maybe TRBD2 (7 bases). Trimming took off 1 base at V and 4 bases at J, with 11 bases between the two ends. CDR3 size: 15 residues. Germline V gene lookup returns CDR1 SGHTA and CDR2 FQGTGA. CDR3 sequence: CASSLNGGTYNEQFF. The CDR3 region has the DNA TGTGCCAGCAGCTTAAACGGGGGGACATACAATGAGCAGTTCTTC.

The J gene is TRBJ1-1, the V gene TRBV7-6; tentatively, D is TRBD1 (5 bases). V was trimmed by 5 bases and J by 0 bases, leaving 10 bases between them. The germline CDR1 and CDR2 sequences are SGHVS and FNYEAQ. The CDR3 covers 14 residues. DNA of the CDR3: TGTGCCAGCAGCGCCAAAGGGGTGAACACTGAAGCTTTCTTT. Translation: CASSAKGVNTEAFF.

The chain is built from TRBV19 and TRBJ1-5; perhaps TRBD1 as D (6 bases). Trimming removed 7 bases at V and 7 bases at J, with 23 bases between. CDR3 size: 16 residues. Germline V gene lookup returns CDR1 LNHDA and CDR2 SQIVND (reference sequence). CDR3 in amino acids: CASTQGGMSRGQPQHF. The DNA of the CDR3 is TGTGCCAGTACTCAGGGAGGGATGAGCAGGGGACAGCCCCAGCATTTT.

This clone was recorded a few times. J is TRBJ2-3 and V is TRBV2; TRBD2 aligns across 10 bases. Germline V gene sequence: CDR1 SNHLY, CDR2 FYNNEI. V shed 3 bases and J 3 bases; nucleotides not matched to a gene: 3. The CDR3 runs to 15 residues. As DNA, the CDR3 is TGTGCCAGCAGTGACCGTAGCGGGGGGACAGATACGCAGTATTTT. Translation: CASSDRSGGTDTQYF.

This clone was counted only a few times. The rearrangement links TRBV6-2 or TRBV6-3 to TRBJ1-2; TRBD1 is a possible D gene (5 bases). The CDR3 is made up of 15 amino acids. The germline V and J ends were trimmed by 4 bases and 6 bases, with 18 bases remaining between them. CDR1 and CDR2 from the germline V gene are MNHEY and SVGEGT. The CDR3 DNA reads as TGTGCCAGCAGTTTAACCCGCGGGACTGCAAATGGCTACACCTTC. Amino acid sequence: CASSLTRGTANGYTF.

The rearrangement joins TRBV30 to TRBJ1-6; D unresolved. This CDR3 has 15 residues. The V end was cut by 1 base, the J end by 3 bases, with 10 bases between. Germline CDR1 is GTSNPN and CDR2 is SVGIG (reference sequence). The CDR3 DNA reads TGTGCCTGGAGTGACCGACAAGGCTATAATTCACCCCTCCACTTT. Its translation is CAWSDRQGYNSPLHF.

The chain uses TRBV5-1 and TRBJ2-4; 7 nucleotides align to TRBD1. The CDR3 contains 15 residues. CDR1 is SGHRS, CDR2 YFSETQ, per germline. V shed 2 bases and J 8 bases; nucleotides not matched to a gene: 10. The CDR3 here is CASSLGQLTGDIQYF. For the CDR3, the DNA is TGCGCCAGCAGCTTAGGACAGCTTACAGGGGACATTCAGTACTTC.

V and J are TRBV7-9 and TRBJ2-2; D assignment may be TRBD1 or TRBD2 (6 bases each). Germline V lookup: CDR1 SEHNR, CDR2 FQNEAQ (reference sequence). The CDR3 is made up of 15 amino acids. V was pared by 5 bases and J by 5 bases, with 15 bases between. As DNA, the CDR3 is TGTGCCAGCAGCGCTTTCAGGGGAGGTACCGGGGAGCTGTTTTTT. It encodes CASSAFRGGTGELFF.

The chain recombines TRBV19 with TRBJ2-7; 7 bases are a match to TRBD2. Germline-derived CDR1 and CDR2 are LNHDA and SQIVND (reference sequence). The J segment lost 0 bases and the V segment lost 6 bases, leaving 8 bases of the junction unmatched. The CDR3 totals 15 residues. This CDR3 is CASSRSSGGSYEQYF. In DNA, the CDR3 is TGTGCCAGTAGCCGTTCTAGCGGCGGCTCCTACGAGCAGTACTTC.

This clone was counted between two and nine times. The chain couples TRBV7-9 to TRBJ1-1; 7 nucleotides line up with TRBD1. The CDR3 consists of 14 residues. Unmatched junction bases numbered 10, after V lost 2 bases and J lost 10 bases. Per germline, CDR1 SEHNR and CDR2 FQNEAQ (reference sequence). CDR3 in amino acids: CASSLLQGSLGAFF. CDR3 DNA sequence: TGTGCCAGCAGCTTATTACAGGGGAGTCTGGGAGCTTTCTTT.

The chain carries TRBV9 and TRBJ1-3, with 7 bases fitting TRBD1. Germline CDR1 is SGDLS and CDR2 is YYNGEE. Trimming cost V 4 bases and J 2 bases; bases outside gene matches: 6. The CDR3 totals 15 residues. CDR3 region: CASSSQGGAGNTIYF. The DNA for the CDR3 is TGTGCCAGCAGCTCGCAGGGGGGGGCTGGAAACACCATATATTTT.

The chain has TRBV4-3 and TRBJ1-3; D gene uncertain. The V end lost 0 bases, the J end lost 9 bases, and 15 bases lay between the germline ends. CDR3 size: 15 residues. Looked up from germline, CDR1 is LGHNA and CDR2 is YSLEER. CDR3 in DNA: TGCGCCAGCAGCCAAGAGCAAGTCACCCTTAGCACCATATATTTT. Its protein product is CASSQEQVTLSTIYF.

V gene TRBV9 combines with J gene TRBJ2-1; TRBD2 matches 10 bases. This CDR3 comprises 17 residues. Germline loops: CDR1 SGDLS, CDR2 YYNGEE. Unmatched junction bases numbered 12, after V lost 4 bases and J lost 5 bases. Here the CDR3 reads CASSSSFVAGGHNEQFF. DNA of the CDR3: TGTGCCAGCAGCTCCTCGTTTGTAGCGGGAGGACACAATGAGCAGTTCTTC.

V gene TRBV4-1 combines with J gene TRBJ2-7, with D possibly matching TRBD2 (6 bases). CDR3 length: 15 amino acids. V lost 1 base and J lost 2, with 12 bases in between. The germline CDR1 and CDR2 sequences are MGHRA and YSYEKL. The CDR3 DNA is TGCGCCAGCAGCCAAGTGGGTCTAGCGACCTACGAGCAGTACTTC. Protein: CASSQVGLATYEQYF.